The clone carrying this T cell receptor beta chain has more than one count but fewer than ten. The record originates from a study of CD8 T cells in Susac syndrome. The multiple sclerosis control group was made up of treatment-naive patients with stable or active relapsing-remitting disease. Bulk CD8+ and CD4+ cells came from magnetic negative isolation; CD8+ TEMRA by FACS. The RNA, about 0.45 to 1 ug, was put through reverse transcription using random hexamers. The authors amplified TCR beta CDR3 across 54 Vbeta and 13 Jbeta using immunoSEQ multiplex PCR. One entry per CDR3 protein results from TCRdb running MiXCR on the immunoSEQ multiplex PCR reads. The table records about 210,000 distinct CDR3 sequences, roughly 96% of them present only once. The sample consisted of CD4+ T cells from PBMCs. The clonotype was recovered from a human donor with multiple sclerosis.

The CDR3 loop is CASSPLGNIQYF. CDR3 coding DNA: TGTGCCAGCTCACCGTTAGGGAACATTCAGTACTTC. The chain recombines TRBV18 with TRBJ2-4; D ambiguous. Trimming shortened V by 3 bases and J by 7 bases, and 7 bases separated the two germline ends. The germline V gene encodes CDR1 KGHSH and CDR2 LQKENI. The length of the CDR3 is 12 residues. Full variable domain (outside the CDR3, taken from reference TRBV18 and TRBJ2-4): NAGVMQNPRHLVRRRGQEARLRCSPMKGHSHVYWYRQLPEEGLKFMVYLQKENIIDESGMPKERFSAEFPKEGPSILRIQQVVRGDSAAYFCASSPLGNIQYFGAGTRLSVL.